Listed below are T cell receptor beta chains from one sample, sequenced in a study of blood T cell repertoires in COVID-19. The table came from immunoSEQ multiplex PCR; TCRdb's copy has only in-frame clones and leaves some out. The sample shows about 270,000 clones, 85% to 90% of them seen only once. Sequencing was carried out using PBMCs or T cells enriched from blood (not recorded which). The receptors come from a woman aged 18-29 years who had recovered from COVID-19. Both conserved end residues are part of each CDR3. A D gene is named only where the DNA matches it firmly. A row's size may be missing; if present it is once, few, many or a size class.

NA,TRBJ2-7,NA,TRBV5-5,CASSRRTQVYEQYF,TGTGCCAGCAGCCGCCGGACTCAGGTATACGAGCAGTACTTC
once,TRBJ1-1,TRBD1,TRBV6-6,CASSADRGGTEAFF,TGTGCCAGCAGTGCGGACAGGGGAGGAACTGAAGCTTTCTTT
NA,TRBJ1-1,NA,TRBV27,CASSTDRWARAFF,TGTGCCAGCAGCACAGACAGGTGGGCCCGTGCTTTCTTT
few,TRBJ2-3,NA,TRBV18,CASSRETGLYTDTQYF,TGTGCCAGCTCACGGGAAACAGGGTTATACACAGATACGCAGTATTTT
NA,TRBJ1-5,NA,TRBV2,CASSTGLSGNQPQHF,TGTGCCAGCAGTACAGGGTTATCTGGCAATCAGCCCCAGCATTTT
NA,TRBJ1-2,TRBD1,TRBV19,CASSPSGQEGYGYTF,TGTGCCAGTAGCCCATCGGGACAGGAAGGCTATGGCTACACCTTC
NA,TRBJ1-1,NA,TRBV30,CAWSVEGDTEAFF,TGTGCCTGGAGTGTAGAGGGGGACACTGAAGCTTTCTTT
NA,TRBJ1-5,NA,TRBV27,CASSLSGRGNQPQHF,TGTGCCAGCAGTTTATCTGGCAGGGGAAATCAGCCCCAGCATTTT
NA,TRBJ1-3,TRBD1,TRBV9,CASSARLRQGAGNTIYF,TGTGCCAGCAGCGCGCGGCTCCGACAGGGTGCTGGAAACACCATATATTTT
NA,TRBJ2-1,TRBD2,TRBV6-5,CASSYSNPSGDNEQFF,TGTGCCAGCAGTTACTCGAATCCTAGCGGGGACAATGAGCAGTTCTTC
NA,TRBJ2-1,TRBD2,TRBV9,CASSTSGGGAVDEQFF,TGTGCCAGCAGCACGAGTGGCGGGGGGGCCGTAGATGAGCAGTTCTTC
NA,TRBJ2-7,NA,TRBV28,CASVLRGAGRSSYEQYF,TGTGCCAGCGTTCTCAGAGGCGCGGGACGTTCATCCTACGAGCAGTACTTC
NA,TRBJ1-2,TRBD1,TRBV5-1,CASSLATGDYGYTF,TGCGCCAGCAGCTTGGCGACAGGGGACTATGGCTACACCTTC
NA,TRBJ1-1,NA,TRBV5-4,CASFWDNQNTEAFF,TGTGCCAGCTTCTGGGACAATCAGAACACTGAAGCTTTCTTT
few,TRBJ2-7,TRBD1,TRBV27,CASSRTGPSYEQYF,TGTGCCAGCAGTCGGACAGGGCCCTCCTACGAGCAGTACTTC
once,TRBJ1-5,NA,TRBV25-1,CASRGSYYNQPQHF,TGTGCCAGCCGAGGCAGCTATTACAATCAGCCCCAGCATTTT
NA,TRBJ2-2,TRBD1,TRBV3-1/TRBV3-2,CASSQDGTGGSGELFF,TGTGCCAGCAGCCAAGACGGGACAGGGGGCTCCGGGGAGCTGTTTTTT
many,TRBJ1-2,TRBD1,TRBV19,CASTPRQGDYGYTF,TGTGCCAGTACTCCGAGACAGGGGGACTATGGCTACACCTTC
NA,TRBJ1-4,NA,TRBV25-1,CASSEYGRELFF,TGTGCCAGCAGTGAATACGGTCGGGAACTGTTTTTT
NA,TRBJ1-3,NA,TRBV15,CATSRDSPAAGNTIYF,TGTGCCACCAGCAGAGATAGCCCGGCCGCTGGAAACACCATATATTTT
NA,TRBJ2-7,TRBD1,TRBV15,CATSGGLDRGHYEQYF,TGTGCCACCAGCGGAGGCCTGGACAGGGGGCACTACGAGCAGTACTTC
NA,TRBJ1-4,TRBD1,TRBV7-9,CASSLAPGGDNEKLFF,TGTGCCAGCAGCTTAGCCCCAGGGGGAGATAATGAAAAACTGTTTTTT
NA,TRBJ1-1,NA,TRBV7-2,CASSLAEGLTEAFF,TGTGCCAGCAGCTTAGCGGAGGGCCTCACTGAAGCTTTCTTT
NA,TRBJ1-2,NA,TRBV7-3,CASSPSRDREDGYTF,TGTGCCAGCAGCCCCAGCCGGGACCGGGAGGATGGCTACACCTTC
NA,TRBJ2-7,NA,TRBV6-2/TRBV6-3,CASSRHRNSYEQYF,TGTGCCAGCAGTAGACACAGGAATTCCTACGAGCAGTACTTC
NA,TRBJ2-3,TRBD1,TRBV5-8,CASSLVAGGVTDTQYF,TGTGCCAGCAGCTTGGTGGCAGGGGGCGTCACAGATACGCAGTATTTT
NA,TRBJ1-2,TRBD1,TRBV27,CATKPGDRVYGYTF,TGTGCCACCAAACCGGGGGACAGGGTCTATGGCTACACCTTC
NA,TRBJ2-2,NA,TRBV7-6,CASSLATGIAGELFF,TGTGCCAGCAGCTTAGCAACAGGGATAGCCGGGGAGCTGTTTTTT
NA,TRBJ1-2,NA,TRBV19,CASSILEAANYGYTF,TGTGCCAGTAGTATTCTAGAGGCTGCTAACTATGGCTACACCTTC
NA,TRBJ1-1,TRBD1,TRBV2,CASNRGRSTEAFF,TGTGCCAGTAATAGGGGGCGAAGTACTGAAGCTTTCTTT
NA,TRBJ1-2,TRBD1,TRBV19,CASSSPGTANYGYTF,TGTGCCAGTAGTTCCCCCGGGACAGCTAACTATGGCTACACCTTC
NA,TRBJ1-3,TRBD1,TRBV3-1/TRBV3-2,CASSQGSGTASGNTIYF,TGTGCCAGCAGCCAAGGATCCGGGACAGCATCTGGAAACACCATATATTTT
NA,TRBJ1-2,NA,TRBV14,CASSQFSQVNYGYTF,TGTGCCAGCAGCCAATTTTCCCAGGTTAACTATGGCTACACCTTC
NA,TRBJ2-7,NA,TRBV10-3,CAISVVDSPYEQYF,TGTGCCATCAGTGTAGTGGACAGTCCCTACGAGCAGTACTTC
NA,TRBJ2-7,NA,TRBV3-1/TRBV3-2,CASSQDRAGGLYF,TGTGCCAGCAGCCAAGACCGGGCGGGTGGTCTGTACTTC
NA,TRBJ2-5,NA,TRBV5-3,CARGGKWETQYF,TGTGCCAGAGGCGGAAAGTGGGAGACCCAGTACTTC
NA,TRBJ1-5,TRBD1,TRBV29-1,CSAIDRDGNQPQHF,TGCAGCGCAATCGACAGGGATGGCAATCAGCCCCAGCATTTT
NA,TRBJ1-2,NA,TRBV5-6,CASSLTRAGYTF,TGTGCCAGCAGCTTGACGCGAGCGGGCTACACCTTC
NA,TRBJ2-2,TRBD1,TRBV6-5,CAVDRGLNTGELFF,TGTGCCGTCGACAGGGGGCTGAACACCGGGGAGCTGTTTTTT
NA,TRBJ1-1,TRBD1,TRBV7-9,CASRPDRLLMNTEAFF,TGTGCCAGCAGACCGGACAGGCTTCTGATGAACACTGAAGCTTTCTTT
NA,TRBJ2-7,NA,TRBV9,CASSVGQSSSYEQYF,TGTGCCAGCAGCGTAGGACAGTCCAGCTCCTACGAGCAGTACTTC
NA,TRBJ1-2,TRBD1,TRBV29-1,CSVSTTGASNYGYTF,TGCAGCGTTTCCACCACAGGGGCCTCTAACTATGGCTACACCTTC
NA,TRBJ1-5,NA,TRBV5-8,CASSLEGGFVPQHF,TGTGCCAGCAGCTTGGAAGGGGGTTTCGTGCCCCAGCATTTT
NA,TRBJ2-7,TRBD2,TRBV4-1,CASSQGLGLAGISYEQYF,TGCGCCAGCAGCCAAGGGTTAGGACTAGCGGGGATCTCCTACGAGCAGTACTTC
NA,TRBJ2-7,NA,TRBV21-1,CASSKDPGLPTYEQYF,TGTGCCAGCAGCAAAGACCCGGGACTACCAACCTACGAGCAGTACTTC
NA,TRBJ2-1,NA,TRBV6-5,CASSYSDSYNEQFF,TGTGCCAGCAGTTACTCGGACAGTTACAATGAGCAGTTCTTC
NA,TRBJ1-5,NA,TRBV3-1/TRBV3-2,CASSQDLRTQGPQHF,TGTGCCAGCAGCCAAGATTTACGGACTCAAGGTCCCCAGCATTTT
NA,TRBJ2-7,TRBD1,TRBV7-6,CASSLDRGPYEQYF,TGTGCCAGCAGCTTAGATAGGGGGCCCTACGAGCAGTACTTC
NA,TRBJ2-5,NA,TRBV18,CASSPLGAQETQYF,TGTGCCAGCTCACCTTTGGGCGCCCAAGAGACCCAGTACTTC
NA,TRBJ1-3,TRBD1,TRBV5-4,CASSLAGGQGGNTIYF,TGTGCCAGCAGCTTGGCAGGCGGACAGGGAGGAAACACCATATATTTT
NA,TRBJ1-1,NA,TRBV10-2,CASSDRGGRGNTEAFF,TGCGCCAGCAGTGATAGGGGAGGAAGAGGGAACACTGAAGCTTTCTTT
NA,TRBJ1-1,NA,TRBV18,CASRAAGSAFF,TGTGCCAGCCGAGCCGCGGGGAGTGCTTTCTTT
few,TRBJ2-7,TRBD2,TRBV9,CASSVASSGGSYEQYF,TGTGCCAGCAGCGTAGCGAGTAGCGGGGGTTCCTACGAGCAGTACTTC
NA,TRBJ1-1,NA,TRBV3-1/TRBV3-2,CASSPRGRDTEAFF,TGTGCCAGCAGCCCCAGGGGTAGAGACACTGAAGCTTTCTTT